The clone carrying this T cell receptor (beta chain) was observed a handful of times. Its specificity is not known. At one end, the junction sequence differs from germline, possibly due to a read error. The sample belongs to a study of T cells in Graves' hyperthyroidism and ophthalmopathy. The study, taken as a whole, reports: In the analysis, a 13 V-J model separated ophthalmopathy from stable hyperthyroidism.

Hyperthyroidism patients were newly diagnosed, had disease duration under 2 months, and were aged 18 to 65 years. CDR3 length: 16 amino acids. Germline loops: CDR1 MDHEN, CDR2 SYDVKM. Amplified TCR beta CDR3 regions came from RNA transcripts. In the first-round RT-PCR of the TCR CDR3, the HTBI primer set was used. TCRdb re-derived calls from the multiplex PCR reads in MiXCR, one entry per CDR3 protein. The sample has approximately 370,000 distinct CDR3 sequences, 17% seen once; the top ten hold 34%. The receptor's source is a woman aged 25 to 39 with Graves' hyperthyroidism that later progressed to Graves' ophthalmopathy. The genes are TRBV28 and TRBJ2-2, with D possibly TRBD1 on 5 matching bases. Input material: blood. CDR3 in amino acids: CASNLLGQGNTGELFF. The DNA of the CDR3 is TGTGCCAGCAATTTATTAGGGCAGGGAAATACCGGGGAGCTGTTTTTT.